This note documents a single TCR beta chain sequence. The data were obtained in a study of T cell changes during pregnancy in multiple sclerosis. TCRdb keeps only in-frame clones here, not all; method: immunoSEQ multiplex PCR. The sample contains around 74,000 clones, 75% to 90% of which appear only once. The starting material was peripheral blood, obtained before pregnancy. This TCR was recovered from a female donor with multiple sclerosis, enrolled in a pregnancy study.

The CDR3 nucleotides are TGTGCCAGCAGGGATACAACTAGGGATGAGCAGTTCTTC. Amino acid sequence: CASRDTTRDEQFF. V is TRBV5-4 and J is TRBJ2-1; D perhaps matches TRBD2 (5 bases). Germline V gene sequence: CDR1 SGHNT, CDR2 YYREEE (reference sequence). The CDR3 extends over 13 amino acids. Trimming took off 5 bases at V and 8 bases at J, with 14 bases between the two ends.